This entry describes one T cell receptor beta chain. What it binds is not known. Stated time point: week 11, during vaccination. Every single dose of the vaccine, 300 ug of mutant IDH1 20-mer peptide, came with topical imiquimod. This sample stems from a study of a mutant IDH1 vaccine in newly diagnosed glioma. Across the whole study: The first vaccination came 4-6 weeks after radiotherapy alone, or with temozolomide cycles. Beforehand, treatment had been radiotherapy, temozolomide, or both; the majority received both.

Study outcomes and limitations: Pseudoprogression apparently tracked independently of changes in top peripheral T cell clonotypes. A vaccine-induced immune response developed in about 93% of the patients.

The CDR3 loop spans 14 amino acids. Germline values: CDR1 SQVTM, CDR2 ANQGSEA. Between the trimmed V and J ends, which lost 7 bases and 4 bases, there was a span of 16 bases. Some clones are missing from TCRdb's copy, which holds only in-frame ones; the method was immunoSEQ multiplex PCR. The sample yields about 52,000 clones, roughly 91% seen once. The sequence derives from a man aged 45 to 65 with glioma. The sequenced sample was PBMCs, obtained from a glioma patient whose treatment included an IDH1 peptide vaccine. The rearrangement uses TRBV29-1 and TRBJ2-2; D call uncertain. CDR3 residues: CSASLRSLTGELFF. The CDR3 nucleotides read TGCAGCGCCTCCCTTAGGAGCCTCACCGGGGAGCTGTTTTTT.